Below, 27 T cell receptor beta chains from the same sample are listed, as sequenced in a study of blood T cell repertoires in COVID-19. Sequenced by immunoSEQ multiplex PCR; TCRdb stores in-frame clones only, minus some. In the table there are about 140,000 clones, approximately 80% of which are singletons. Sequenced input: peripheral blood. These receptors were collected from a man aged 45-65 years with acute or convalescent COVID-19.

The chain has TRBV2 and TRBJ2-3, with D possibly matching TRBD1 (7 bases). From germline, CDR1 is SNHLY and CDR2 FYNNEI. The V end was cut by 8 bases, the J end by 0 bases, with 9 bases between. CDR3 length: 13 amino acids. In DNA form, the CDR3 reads TGTGCCAGCGGAGGGGGCAGCACAGATACGCAGTATTTT. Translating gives CASGGGSTDTQYF.

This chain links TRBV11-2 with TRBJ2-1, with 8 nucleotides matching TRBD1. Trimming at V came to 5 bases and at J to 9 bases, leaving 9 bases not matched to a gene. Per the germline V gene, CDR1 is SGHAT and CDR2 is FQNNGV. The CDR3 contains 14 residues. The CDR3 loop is CASSANRQGPEQFF. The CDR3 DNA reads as TGTGCCAGCAGCGCTAATCGACAGGGGCCTGAGCAGTTCTTC. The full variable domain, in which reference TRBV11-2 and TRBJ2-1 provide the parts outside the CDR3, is EAGVAQSPRYKIIEKRQSVAFWCNPISGHATLYWYQQILGQGPKLLIQFQNNGVVDDSQLPKDRFSAERLKGVDSTLKIQPAKLEDSAVYLCASSANRQGPEQFFGPGTRLTVL.

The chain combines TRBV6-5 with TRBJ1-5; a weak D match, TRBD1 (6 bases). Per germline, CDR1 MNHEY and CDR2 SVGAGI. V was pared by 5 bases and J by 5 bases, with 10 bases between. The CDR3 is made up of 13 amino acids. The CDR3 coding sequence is TGTGCCAGCAGTCAGGCAGGGGATCAGCCCCAGCATTTT. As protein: CASSQAGDQPQHF.

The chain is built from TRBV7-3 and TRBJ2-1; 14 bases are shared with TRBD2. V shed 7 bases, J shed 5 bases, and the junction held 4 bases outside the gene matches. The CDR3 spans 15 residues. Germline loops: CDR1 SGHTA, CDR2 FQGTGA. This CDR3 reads CASKKTSGGDNEQFF. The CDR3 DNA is TGTGCCAGCAAGAAGACTAGCGGGGGGGACAATGAGCAGTTCTTC.

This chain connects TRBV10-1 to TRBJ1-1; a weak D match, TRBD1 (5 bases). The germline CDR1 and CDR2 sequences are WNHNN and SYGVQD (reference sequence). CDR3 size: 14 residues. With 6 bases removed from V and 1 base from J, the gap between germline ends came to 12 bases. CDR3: CASSATTANTEAFF. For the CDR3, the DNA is TGCGCCAGCAGCGCTACGACAGCGAACACTGAAGCTTTCTTT.

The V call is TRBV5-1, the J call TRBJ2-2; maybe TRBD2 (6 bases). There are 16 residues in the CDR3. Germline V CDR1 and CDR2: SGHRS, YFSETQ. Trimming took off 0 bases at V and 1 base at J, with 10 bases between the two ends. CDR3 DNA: TGCGCCAGCAGCTTGGAGCTAGCGCTGAACACCGGGGAGCTGTTTTTT. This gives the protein CASSLELALNTGELFF.

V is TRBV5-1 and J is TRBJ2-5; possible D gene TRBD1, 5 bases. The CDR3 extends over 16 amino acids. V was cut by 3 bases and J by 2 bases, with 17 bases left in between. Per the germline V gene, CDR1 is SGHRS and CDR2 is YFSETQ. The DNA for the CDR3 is TGCGCCAGCAGCTCTAGGACATCTCATAATCAAGAGACCCAGTACTTC. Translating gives CASSSRTSHNQETQYF.

The CDR3 DNA is TGTGCCAGCAGTTGGACAGGGGAGGGTGAAAAACTGTTTTTT. It is translated as CASSWTGEGEKLFF. The chain has TRBV6-5 and TRBJ1-4, with TRBD1 matching 9 bases. This CDR3 contains 14 residues. Germline trimming cut 4 bases from V and 7 bases from J; bases unmatched to any gene: 4. Germline-derived CDR1 and CDR2 are MNHEY and SVGAGI.

The CDR3 sequence: CASSGQGEAEAFF. CDR3 DNA sequence: TGTGCCAGCTCAGGACAGGGCGAGGCTGAAGCTTTCTTT. The chain joins TRBV18 to TRBJ1-1, with TRBD1 identical over 8 bases. The V gene's germline CDR1 is KGHSH and CDR2 LQKENI. The junction had 5 bases not matched to a gene; V was cut back by 5 bases and J by 6 bases. This CDR3 is built from 13 residues.

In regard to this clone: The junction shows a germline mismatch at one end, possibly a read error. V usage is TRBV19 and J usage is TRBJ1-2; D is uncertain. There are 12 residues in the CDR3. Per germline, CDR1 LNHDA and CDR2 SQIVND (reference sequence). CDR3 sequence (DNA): TGTGCCAGTAGTATTTTCGACGGAGTTATTTTGTTC. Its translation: CASSIFDGVILF.

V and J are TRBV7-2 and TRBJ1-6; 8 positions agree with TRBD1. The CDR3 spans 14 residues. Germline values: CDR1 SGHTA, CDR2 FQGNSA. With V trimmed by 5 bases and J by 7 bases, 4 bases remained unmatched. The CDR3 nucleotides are TGTGCCAGCAGCCCCCGGACAGGGAATTCACCCCTCCACTTT. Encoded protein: CASSPRTGNSPLHF.

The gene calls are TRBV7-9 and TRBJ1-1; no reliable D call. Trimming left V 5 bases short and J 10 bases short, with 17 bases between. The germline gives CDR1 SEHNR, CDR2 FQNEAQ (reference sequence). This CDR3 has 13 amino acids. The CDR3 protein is CASSKELAVGAFF. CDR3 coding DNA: TGTGCCAGCAGCAAGGAGCTGGCGGTCGGAGCTTTCTTT. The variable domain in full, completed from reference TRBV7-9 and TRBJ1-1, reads DTGVSQNPRHKITKRGQNVTFRCDPISEHNRLYWYRQTLGQGPEFLTYFQNEAQLEKSRLLSDRFSAERPKGSFSTLEIQRTEQGDSAMYLCASSKELAVGAFFGQGTRLTVV.

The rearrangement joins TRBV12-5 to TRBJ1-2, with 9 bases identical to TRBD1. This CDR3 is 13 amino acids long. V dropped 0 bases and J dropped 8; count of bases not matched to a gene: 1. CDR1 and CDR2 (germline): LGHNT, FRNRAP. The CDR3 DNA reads TGTGCTAGTGGTTTGGTAGGGACAGGGGGCTACACCTTC. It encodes CASGLVGTGGYTF.

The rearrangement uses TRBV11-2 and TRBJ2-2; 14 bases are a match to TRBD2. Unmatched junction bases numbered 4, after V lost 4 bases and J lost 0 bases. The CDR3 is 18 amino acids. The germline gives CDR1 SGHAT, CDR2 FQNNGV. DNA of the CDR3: TGTGCCAGCAGCTCCTGGACTAGCGGGGGGTCGAACACCGGGGAGCTGTTTTTT. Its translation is CASSSWTSGGSNTGELFF.

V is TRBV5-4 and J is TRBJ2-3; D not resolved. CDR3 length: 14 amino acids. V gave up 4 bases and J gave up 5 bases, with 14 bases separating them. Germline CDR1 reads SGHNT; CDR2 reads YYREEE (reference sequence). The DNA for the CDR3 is TGTGCCAGCAGCCATGCACTCTCCGGAGATACGCAGTATTTT. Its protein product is CASSHALSGDTQYF.

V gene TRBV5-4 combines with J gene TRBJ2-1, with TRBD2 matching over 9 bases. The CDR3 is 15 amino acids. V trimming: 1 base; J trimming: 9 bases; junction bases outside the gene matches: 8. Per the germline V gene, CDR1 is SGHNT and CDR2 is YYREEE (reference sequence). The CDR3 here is CASSLLVAGEGEQFF. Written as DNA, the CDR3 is TGTGCCAGCAGCTTGTTGGTAGCGGGGGAGGGTGAGCAGTTCTTC.

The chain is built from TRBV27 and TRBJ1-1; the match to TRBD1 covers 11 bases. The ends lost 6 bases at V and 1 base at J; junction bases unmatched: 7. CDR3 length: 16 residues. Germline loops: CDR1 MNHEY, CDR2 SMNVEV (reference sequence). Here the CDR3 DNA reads TGTGCCAGCAGGGACGGGACAGGGGGTGGGAACACTGAAGCTTTCTTT. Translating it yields CASRDGTGGGNTEAFF.

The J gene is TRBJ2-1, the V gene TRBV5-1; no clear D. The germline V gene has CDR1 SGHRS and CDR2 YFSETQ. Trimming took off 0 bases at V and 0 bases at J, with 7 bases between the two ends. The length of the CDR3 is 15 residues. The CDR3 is CASSLAGYSYNEQFF. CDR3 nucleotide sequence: TGCGCCAGCAGCTTGGCGGGTTACTCCTACAATGAGCAGTTCTTC.

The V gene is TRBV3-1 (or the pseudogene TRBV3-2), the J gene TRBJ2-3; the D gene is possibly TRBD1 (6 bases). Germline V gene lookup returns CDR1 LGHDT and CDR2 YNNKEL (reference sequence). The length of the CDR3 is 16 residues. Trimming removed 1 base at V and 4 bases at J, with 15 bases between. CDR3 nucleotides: TGTGCCAGCAGCCAAGGACAGGAAGCGGTGGCAGATACGCAGTATTTT. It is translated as CASSQGQEAVADTQYF.

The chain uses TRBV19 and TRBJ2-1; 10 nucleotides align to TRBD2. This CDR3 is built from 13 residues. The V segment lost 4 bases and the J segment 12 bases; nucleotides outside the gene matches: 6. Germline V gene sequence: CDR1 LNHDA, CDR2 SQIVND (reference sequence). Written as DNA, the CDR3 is TGTGCCAGTAGTACCGAGCGGGGGGGCCGGCAGTTCTTC. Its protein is CASSTERGGRQFF. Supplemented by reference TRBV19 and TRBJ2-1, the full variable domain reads DGGITQSPKYLFRKEGQNVTLSCEQNLNHDAMYWYRQDPGQGLRLIYYSQIVNDFQKGDIAEGYSVSREKKESFPLTVTSAQKNPTAFYLCASSTERGGRQFFGPGTRLTVL.

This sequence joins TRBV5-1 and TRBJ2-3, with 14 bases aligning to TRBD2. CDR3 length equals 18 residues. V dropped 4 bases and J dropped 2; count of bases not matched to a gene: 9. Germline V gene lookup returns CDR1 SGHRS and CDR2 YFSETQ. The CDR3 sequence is CASSLTGTSGGTTDTQYF. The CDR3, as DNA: TGCGCCAGCAGCCTCACCGGGACTAGCGGGGGAACCACAGATACGCAGTATTTT.

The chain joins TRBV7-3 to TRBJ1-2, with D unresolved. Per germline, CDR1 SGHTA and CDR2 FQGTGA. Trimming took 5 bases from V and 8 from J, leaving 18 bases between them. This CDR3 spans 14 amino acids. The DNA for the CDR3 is TGTGCCAGCAGCCCGTCCTCCGGGGATGGAGGCTACACCTTC. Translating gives CASSPSSGDGGYTF.

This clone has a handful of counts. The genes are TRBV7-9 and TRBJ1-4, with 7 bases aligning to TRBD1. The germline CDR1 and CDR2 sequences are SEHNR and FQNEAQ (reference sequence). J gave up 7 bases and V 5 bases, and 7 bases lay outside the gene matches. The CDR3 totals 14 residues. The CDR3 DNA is TGTGCCAGCAGCCGTTCGCAGGGGGGTGAAAAACTGTTTTTT. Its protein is CASSRSQGGEKLFF.

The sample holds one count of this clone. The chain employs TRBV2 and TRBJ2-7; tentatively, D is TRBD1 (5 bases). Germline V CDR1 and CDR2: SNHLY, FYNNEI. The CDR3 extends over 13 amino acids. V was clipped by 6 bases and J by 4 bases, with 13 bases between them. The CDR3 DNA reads TGTGCCAGCAGGGGGCCTAGATCGTACGAGCAGTACTTC. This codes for CASRGPRSYEQYF.

The CDR3 region has the DNA TGCGCCAGCAGTCCACAGACTGGGGCCAACGTCCTGACTTTC. This gives the protein CASSPQTGANVLTF. V is TRBV10-1 and J is TRBJ2-6; D is unclear. V dropped 5 bases and J dropped 2 bases, with 7 bases sitting between them. CDR1 and CDR2 (germline): WNHNN, SYGVQD (reference sequence). The CDR3 is made up of 14 amino acids.

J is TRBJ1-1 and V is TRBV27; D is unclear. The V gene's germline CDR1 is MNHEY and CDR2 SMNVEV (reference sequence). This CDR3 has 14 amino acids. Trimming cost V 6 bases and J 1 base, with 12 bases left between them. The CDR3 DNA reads TGTGCCAGCAGGTCGGGAATGGAGAACACTGAAGCTTTCTTT. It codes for CASRSGMENTEAFF.

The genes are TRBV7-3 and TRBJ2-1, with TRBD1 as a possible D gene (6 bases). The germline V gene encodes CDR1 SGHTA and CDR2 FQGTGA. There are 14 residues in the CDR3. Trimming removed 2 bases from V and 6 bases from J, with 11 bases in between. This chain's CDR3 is CASSLLSQGNEQFF. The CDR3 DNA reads TGTGCCAGCAGCTTATTATCACAGGGCAATGAGCAGTTCTTC.